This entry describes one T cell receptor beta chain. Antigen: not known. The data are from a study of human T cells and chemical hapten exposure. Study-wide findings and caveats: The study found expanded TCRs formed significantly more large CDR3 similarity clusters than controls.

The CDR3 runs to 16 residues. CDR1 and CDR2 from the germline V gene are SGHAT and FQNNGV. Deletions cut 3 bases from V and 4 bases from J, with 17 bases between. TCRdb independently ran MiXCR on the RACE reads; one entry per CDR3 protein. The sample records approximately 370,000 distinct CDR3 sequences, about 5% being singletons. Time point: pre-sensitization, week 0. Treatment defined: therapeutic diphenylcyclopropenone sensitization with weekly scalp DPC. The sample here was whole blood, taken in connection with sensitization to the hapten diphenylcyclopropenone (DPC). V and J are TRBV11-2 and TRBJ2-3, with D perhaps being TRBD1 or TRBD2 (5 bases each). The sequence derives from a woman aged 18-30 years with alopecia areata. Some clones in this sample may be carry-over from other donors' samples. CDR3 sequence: CASSFRRDPAADTQYF. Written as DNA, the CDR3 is TGTGCCAGCAGCTTCCGAAGGGACCCGGCCGCAGATACGCAGTATTTT.